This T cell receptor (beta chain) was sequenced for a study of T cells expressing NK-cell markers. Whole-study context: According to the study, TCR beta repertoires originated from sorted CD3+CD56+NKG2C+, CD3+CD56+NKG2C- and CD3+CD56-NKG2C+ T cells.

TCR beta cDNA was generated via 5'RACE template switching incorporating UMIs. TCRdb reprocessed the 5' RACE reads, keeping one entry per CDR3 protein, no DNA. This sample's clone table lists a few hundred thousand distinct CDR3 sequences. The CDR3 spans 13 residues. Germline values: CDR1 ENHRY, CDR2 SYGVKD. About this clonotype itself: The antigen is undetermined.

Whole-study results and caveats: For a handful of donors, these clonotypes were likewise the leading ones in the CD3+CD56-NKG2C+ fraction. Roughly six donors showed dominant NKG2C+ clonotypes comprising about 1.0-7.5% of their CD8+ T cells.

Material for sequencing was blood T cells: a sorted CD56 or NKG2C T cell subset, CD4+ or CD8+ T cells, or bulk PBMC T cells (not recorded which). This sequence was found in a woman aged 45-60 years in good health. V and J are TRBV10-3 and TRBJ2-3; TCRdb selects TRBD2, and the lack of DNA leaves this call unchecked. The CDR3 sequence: CATLADGTDTQYF.